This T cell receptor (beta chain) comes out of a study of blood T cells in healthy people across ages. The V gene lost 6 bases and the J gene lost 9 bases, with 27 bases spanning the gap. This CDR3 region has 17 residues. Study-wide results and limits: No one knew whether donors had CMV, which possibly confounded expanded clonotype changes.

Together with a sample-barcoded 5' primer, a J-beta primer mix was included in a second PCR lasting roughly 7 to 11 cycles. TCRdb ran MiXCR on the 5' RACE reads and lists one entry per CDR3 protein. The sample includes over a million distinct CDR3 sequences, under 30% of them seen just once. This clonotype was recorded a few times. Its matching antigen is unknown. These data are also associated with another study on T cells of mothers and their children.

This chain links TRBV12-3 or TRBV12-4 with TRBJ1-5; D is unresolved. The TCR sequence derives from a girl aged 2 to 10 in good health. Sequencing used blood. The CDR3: CASSPEMWVQDFWPQHF. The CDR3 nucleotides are TGTGCCAGCAGCCCCGAGATGTGGGTGCAAGACTTCTGGCCCCAGCATTTT.